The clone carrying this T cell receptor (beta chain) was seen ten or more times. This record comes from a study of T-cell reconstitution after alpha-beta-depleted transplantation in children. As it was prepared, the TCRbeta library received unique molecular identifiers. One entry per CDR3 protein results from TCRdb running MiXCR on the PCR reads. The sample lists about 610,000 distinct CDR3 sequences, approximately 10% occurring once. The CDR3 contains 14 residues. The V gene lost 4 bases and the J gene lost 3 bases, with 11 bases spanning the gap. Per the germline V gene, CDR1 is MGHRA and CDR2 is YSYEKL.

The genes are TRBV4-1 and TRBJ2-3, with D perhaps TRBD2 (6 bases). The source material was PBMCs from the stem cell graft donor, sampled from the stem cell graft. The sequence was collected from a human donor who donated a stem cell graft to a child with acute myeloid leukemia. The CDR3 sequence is CASSRREETDTQYF. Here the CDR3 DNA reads TGCGCCAGCAGCCGGCGGGAAGAGACAGATACGCAGTATTTT.